What follows describes a single T cell receptor (beta chain). These data originate in a study of blood T cells in healthy people across ages. The CDR3 is 14 residues long. Trimming left V 5 bases short and J 2 bases short, with 13 bases between. The germline gives CDR1 ENHRY, CDR2 SYGVKD. Using a J-beta primer mix together with a sample-barcoded 5' primer, a second PCR was run for roughly 7 to 12 cycles. Researchers report that a template-switch adaptor with 12 random nucleotides tagged each cDNA molecule. TCRdb called the 5' RACE reads again in MiXCR, with one record for every CDR3 protein. The sample yields over 1,200,000 distinct CDR3 sequences, approximately 63% seen once.

Material: blood. The chain is built from TRBV10-3 and TRBJ2-7, with D uncertain. The receptor was isolated from a man between 18 and 35 years old in good health. The chain's CDR3 is CAISSPKSAYEQYF. The CDR3 DNA sequence: TGTGCCATCAGTTCTCCCAAATCGGCCTACGAGCAGTACTTC.